This TCR beta chain was recorded in a study of T cell responses to AZD1222 COVID-19 vaccine. Study findings and constraints: As reported, nearly half of all spike-specific TCRs target variant regions that are unmutated. Repertoire sampling occurred only after the peak T cell response. Donors were largely white British and mainly female; clonal diversity was possibly underestimated. Spike-spanning, vaccine-associated CD4 TCRs were dominant at 160-218 and 743-854.

The repertoire was sequenced with immunoSEQ multiplex PCR; TCRdb's copy has only in-frame clones and lacks some. Here the sample spans approximately 110,000 clones, just over 85% being singletons. The CDR3 is 13 residues long. Looked up from germline, CDR1 is KGHDR and CDR2 is SFDVKD. V lost 5 bases to trimming and J lost 5 bases, with 11 bases between them. Of note for this clone: Its antigen is not known.

Sequences were derived from peripheral blood, sampled on day 0 of AZD1222 vaccination. The rearrangement joins TRBV24-1 to TRBJ2-5; D possibly corresponds to TRBD1 (5 bases). This TCR came from an adult in good health. CDR3 coding DNA: TGTGCCACCAGTGGGGCACCAGGGGAGACCCAGTACTTC. Its protein is CATSGAPGETQYF.